These 5 T cell receptor beta chains originate from one sample sequenced in a study of T cell repertoires in cytomegalovirus infection. MiXCR, run by TCRdb on the reads, gives a single entry per CDR3 protein. Of hundreds of thousands of distinct CDR3 sequences listed, 35% were seen once; the top ten hold around 2.8%. Sequencing was performed on PBMCs. The origin of the receptors is a human donor in good health (CMV status not recorded). Some clones in this sample may be carry-over from other donors' samples.

This clonotype has a count of ten or more. V is TRBV12-3 or TRBV12-4 and J is TRBJ1-5; the match to TRBD1 covers 9 bases. The CDR3 covers 15 residues. After removal of 5 bases from V and 5 bases from J, the junction contained 7 bases not matched to a gene. As DNA, the CDR3 is TGTGCCAGCAGTCCGGGGACAGGGAGACATCAGCCCCAGCATTTT. The encoded protein is CASSPGTGRHQPQHF.

By sample fraction, this clonotype is medium-sized. The chain carries TRBV4-2 and TRBJ1-4, with TRBD1 identical over 7 bases. Losses at the gene ends were 0 bases for V and 5 bases for J; bases not matched to a gene: 12. Germline CDR1 and CDR2: LGHNA and YNFKEQ. The CDR3 totals 18 residues. CDR3: CASSQDGTPRGLNEKLFF. In DNA form, the CDR3 reads TGTGCCAGCAGCCAAGATGGTACTCCGAGGGGGCTAAATGAAAAACTGTTTTTT.

This clonotype showed up just a few times. The chain is built from TRBV28 and TRBJ1-2; D call uncertain. The CDR3 is 12 residues long. Germline CDR1 reads MDHEN; CDR2 reads SYDVKM. The V gene lost 1 base and the J gene lost 6 bases, with 6 bases spanning the gap. CDR3 sequence reads: CASSLSEDGYTF. The CDR3 DNA is TGTGCCAGCAGTTTATCGGAGGATGGCTACACCTTC.

In its sample, this clonotype was seen a few times. V gene TRBV5-6 combines with J gene TRBJ2-7; 8 bases match TRBD1. Germline CDR1 and CDR2: SGHDT and YYEEEE. V lost 2 bases, J lost 5 bases, and 12 bases stayed unmatched. The CDR3 spans 16 residues. CDR3 sequence: CASSFPFGTGHNEQYF. The DNA for the CDR3 is TGTGCCAGCAGCTTCCCCTTCGGGACAGGTCACAACGAGCAGTACTTC. Together with reference TRBV5-6 and TRBJ2-7, the CDR3 gives the full variable domain: DAGVTQSPTHLIKTRGQQVTLRCSPKSGHDTVSWYQQALGQGPQFIFQYYEEEERQRGNFPDRFSGHQFPNYSSELNVNALLLGDSALYLCASSFPFGTGHNEQYFGPGTRLTVT.

The chain recombines TRBV19 with TRBJ2-3; 11 bases match TRBD2. Looked up from germline, CDR1 is LNHDA and CDR2 is SQIVND (reference sequence). V gave up 4 bases and J gave up 1 base; unmatched junction bases: 7. The CDR3 length is 17 residues. CDR3 in DNA: TGTGCCAGTAGTAAGGGGACTAGCGGAGCTGGCACAGATACGCAGTATTTT. Translation: CASSKGTSGAGTDTQYF. Filled out from reference TRBV19 and TRBJ2-3, the complete variable domain reads DGGITQSPKYLFRKEGQNVTLSCEQNLNHDAMYWYRQDPGQGLRLIYYSQIVNDFQKGDIAEGYSVSREKKESFPLTVTSAQKNPTAFYLCASSKGTSGAGTDTQYFGPGTRLTVL.